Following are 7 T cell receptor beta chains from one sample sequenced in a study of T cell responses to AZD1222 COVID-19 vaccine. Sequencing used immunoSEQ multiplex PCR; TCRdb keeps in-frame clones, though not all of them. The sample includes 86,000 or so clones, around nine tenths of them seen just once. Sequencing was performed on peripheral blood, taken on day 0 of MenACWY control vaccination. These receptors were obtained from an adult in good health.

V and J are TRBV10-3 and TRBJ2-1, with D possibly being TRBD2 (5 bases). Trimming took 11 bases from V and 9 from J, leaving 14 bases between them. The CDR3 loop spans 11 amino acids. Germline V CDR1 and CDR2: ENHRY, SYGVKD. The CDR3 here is CACSREREQFF. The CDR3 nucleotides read TGTGCCTGTTCGAGGGAACGTGAGCAGTTCTTC.

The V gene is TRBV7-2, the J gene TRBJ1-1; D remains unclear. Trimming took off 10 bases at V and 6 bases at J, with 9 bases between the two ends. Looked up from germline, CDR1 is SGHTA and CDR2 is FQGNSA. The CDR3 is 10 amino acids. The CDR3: CAIGRAEAFF. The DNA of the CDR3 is TGTGCCATAGGACGAGCTGAAGCTTTCTTT.

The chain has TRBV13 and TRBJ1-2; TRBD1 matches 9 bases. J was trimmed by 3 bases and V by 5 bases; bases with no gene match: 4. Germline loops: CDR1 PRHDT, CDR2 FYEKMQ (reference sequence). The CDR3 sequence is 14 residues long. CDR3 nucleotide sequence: TGTGCCAGCAGCAGGACAGGGGTAGACTATGGCTACACCTTC. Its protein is CASSRTGVDYGYTF.

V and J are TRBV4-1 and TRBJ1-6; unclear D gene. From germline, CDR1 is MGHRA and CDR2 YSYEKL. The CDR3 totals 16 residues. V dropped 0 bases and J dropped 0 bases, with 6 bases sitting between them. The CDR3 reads CASSQELSSYNSPLHF. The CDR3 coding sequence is TGCGCCAGCAGCCAAGAGTTGAGCTCCTATAATTCACCCCTCCACTTT.

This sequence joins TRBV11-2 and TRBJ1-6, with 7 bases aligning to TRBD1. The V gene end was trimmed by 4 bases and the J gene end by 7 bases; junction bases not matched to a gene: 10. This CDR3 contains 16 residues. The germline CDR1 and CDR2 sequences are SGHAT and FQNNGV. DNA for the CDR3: TGTGCCAGCAGCTCCGAAGGAGGGACAGTAAATTCACCCCTCCACTTT. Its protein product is CASSSEGGTVNSPLHF.

CDR3 residues: CASSLTGGLGYTF. CDR3 coding DNA: TGTGCCAGCAGCCTGACAGGGGGCCTTGGCTACACCTTC. The rearrangement uses TRBV5-4 and TRBJ1-2; 10 bases are shared with TRBD1. Germline V gene sequence: CDR1 SGHNT, CDR2 YYREEE (reference sequence). This CDR3 contains 13 residues. V shed 4 bases, J shed 7 bases, and the junction held 4 bases outside the gene matches.

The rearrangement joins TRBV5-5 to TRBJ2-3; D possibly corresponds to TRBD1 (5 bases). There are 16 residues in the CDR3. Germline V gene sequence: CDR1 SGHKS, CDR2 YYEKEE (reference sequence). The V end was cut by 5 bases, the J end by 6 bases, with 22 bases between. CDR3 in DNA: TGTGCCAGCAGTTTCGTAGGGGCACCCTCAGGGGATACGCAGTATTTT. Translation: CASSFVGAPSGDTQYF.